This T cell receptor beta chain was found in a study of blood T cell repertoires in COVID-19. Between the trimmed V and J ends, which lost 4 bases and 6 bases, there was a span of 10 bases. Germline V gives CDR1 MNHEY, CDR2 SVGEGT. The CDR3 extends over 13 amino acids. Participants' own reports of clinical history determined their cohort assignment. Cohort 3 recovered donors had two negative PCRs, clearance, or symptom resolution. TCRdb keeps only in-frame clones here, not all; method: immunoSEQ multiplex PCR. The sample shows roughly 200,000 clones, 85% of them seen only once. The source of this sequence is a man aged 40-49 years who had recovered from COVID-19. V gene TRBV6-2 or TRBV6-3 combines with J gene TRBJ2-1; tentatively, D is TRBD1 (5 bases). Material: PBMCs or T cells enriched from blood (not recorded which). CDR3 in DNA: TGTGCCAGCAGTTGGTCAGGGATCAATGAGCAGTTCTTC. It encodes CASSWSGINEQFF.